This T cell receptor (beta chain) was sequenced for a study of cytotoxic CD8 clonotypes in ibrutinib-treated CLL. Assay: immunoSEQ multiplex PCR; the TCRdb copy retains only in-frame clones and omits some. The data show under 200,000 clones, 70% to 85% seen once. Study-level findings and limits: Baseline clonality, above age-matched healthy donor levels, tracked circulating CD8+ T-cell counts. Whereas clonality rose at ibrutinib response, it declined toward baseline at progression.

Looked up from germline, CDR1 is LNHNV and CDR2 is YYDKDF (reference sequence). V lost 8 bases, J lost 6 bases, and 11 bases stayed unmatched. The CDR3 contains 15 residues. This clone occurred once. The antigen is unknown. The receptor was isolated from a human donor with chronic lymphocytic leukemia. The rearrangement links TRBV15 to TRBJ1-5; 9 nucleotides agree with TRBD1. The sample was PBMCs, taken after 24 months of ibrutinib treatment. The CDR3 sequence: CATLQYRGQGQPQHF. CDR3 in DNA: TGTGCCACCCTTCAATACAGGGGGCAGGGTCAGCCCCAGCATTTT.